This T cell receptor beta chain originates from a study of cytomegalovirus exposure and HLA in healthy donors. Study outcomes and limitations: A list of 150 to 200 TCR beta chains associated with cytomegalovirus was given. Reportedly, diagnosis of cytomegalovirus status by the classifier showed high specificity and sensitivity.

The method was immunoSEQ multiplex PCR; TCRdb's version includes in-frame clones alone and lacks a portion of them. The top ten hold 3.5% to 5.5% of the sample, which has 120,000 to 150,000 clones, 87% seen once. On this clone: The antigen is unknown.

Donors were drawn from the 120-subject validation cohort, separate from the roughly 700-subject first cohort. Germline CDR1 is SGHAT and CDR2 is FQNNGV. Trimming took 0 bases from V and 1 from J; bases not matched to a gene: 9. The CDR3 is 19 residues long. The rearrangement joins TRBV11-2 to TRBJ2-5, with 12 bases that match TRBD2. Source material: PBMCs. The sequence derives from a young man in good health and CMV-seropositive. CDR3: CASSLEGVGLAGLQETQYF. The CDR3 nucleotides read TGTGCCAGCAGCTTAGAGGGGGTGGGACTAGCGGGCCTCCAAGAGACCCAGTACTTC.